The 10 T cell receptor beta chains below come from one sample, sequenced in a study of identical twins. TCRdb ran MiXCR on the 5' RACE reads and lists one entry per CDR3 protein. The sample records about 200,000 distinct CDR3 sequences, over 5% being singletons. The data were also submitted as part of a second study, on T cells expressing NK-cell markers.

Sample: CD8+ T cells sorted from blood. The source is a woman younger than 35 in good health.

At least ten counts were recorded for this clonotype. V is TRBV7-6 and J is TRBJ2-3, with a possible D match to TRBD1 (7 bases). Looked up from germline, CDR1 is SGHVS and CDR2 is FNYEAQ. This CDR3 region has 17 residues. V was shortened by 3 bases and J by 1 base, with 17 bases between the two germline ends. For the CDR3, the DNA is TGTGCCAGCAGCTTTACTCCCAGGGGGGAAGGCACAGATACGCAGTATTTT. This codes for CASSFTPRGEGTDTQYF.

V is TRBV7-6 and J is TRBJ2-7, with TRBD2 identical over 11 bases. The germline V gene encodes CDR1 SGHVS and CDR2 FNYEAQ. The CDR3 runs to 16 residues. Germline trimming cut 4 bases from V and 2 bases from J; bases unmatched to any gene: 7. The CDR3 DNA is TGTGCCAGCAGCTCCTTAGCGGGAGGGGTAGCCTACGAGCAGTACTTC. Translating it yields CASSSLAGGVAYEQYF.

This chain connects TRBV5-6 to TRBJ1-5; D ambiguous. Trimming shortened V by 2 bases and J by 1 base, and 10 bases separated the two germline ends. Germline assignment: CDR1 SGHDT and CDR2 YYEEEE. CDR3 length equals 15 residues. The CDR3 reads CASSFLGLSNQPQHF. Written as DNA, the CDR3 is TGTGCCAGCAGCTTTCTAGGGTTGAGCAATCAGCCCCAGCATTTT.

This clonotype has just a few counts. The rearrangement links TRBV3-1 to TRBJ2-3; D might be TRBD1 or TRBD2, each matching 5 bases. V lost 0 bases and J 3 bases, leaving 16 bases between the germline ends. Germline values: CDR1 LGHDT, CDR2 YNNKEL (reference sequence). This CDR3 is built from 17 residues. CDR3 coding DNA: TGTGCCAGCAGCCAAGATGGGGGTAAGGTCGTTACAGATACGCAGTATTTT. Protein sequence: CASSQDGGKVVTDTQYF.

The rearrangement links TRBV25-1 to TRBJ2-7; unclear D gene. The germline gives CDR1 MGHDK, CDR2 SYGVNS. This CDR3 contains 16 residues. Trimming left V 1 base short and J 2 bases short, with 15 bases between. The CDR3 DNA reads as TGTGCCAGCAGTGAATCCCGCTCGATTTTCCCCTACGAGCAGTACTTC. Protein sequence: CASSESRSIFPYEQYF.

Points on this clonotype: Relative to the germline gene, one junction end is altered; a read error may explain this. CDR3 region: CSASPTGSLSYEQCF. CDR3 bases: TGCAGTGCTAGCCCCACCGGTTCACTTTCCTACGAGCAGTGCTTC. The rearrangement joins TRBV20-1 to TRBJ2-7; D ambiguous. The CDR3 runs 15 residues. The germline CDR1 and CDR2 sequences are DFQATT and SNEGSKA (reference sequence).

V gene TRBV12-3 or TRBV12-4 combines with J gene TRBJ2-1, with 13 nucleotides matching TRBD2. The CDR3 consists of 16 residues. V dropped 6 bases and J dropped 5; count of bases not matched to a gene: 7. The CDR3, as DNA: TGTGCCAGCAGCTCCCGGACTAGCGGGGGAAACAATGAGCAGTTCTTC. Protein sequence: CASSSRTSGGNNEQFF.

Only a few counts were recorded for this clonotype. This sequence joins TRBV20-1 and TRBJ1-1; tentatively, D is TRBD1 (6 bases). The CDR3 sequence is 12 residues long. The V end was cut by 0 bases, the J end by 8 bases, with 10 bases between. Germline V gene data show CDR1 as DFQATT and CDR2 as SNEGSKA (reference sequence). DNA for the CDR3: TGCAGTGCTAGAGATCGGGACATAGAAGCTTTCTTT. As protein: CSARDRDIEAFF.

This clonotype was detected many times. V gene TRBV6-5 combines with J gene TRBJ2-7; TRBD2 might be the D (6 bases). Trimming left V 0 bases short and J 7 bases short, with 19 bases between. CDR1 and CDR2 from the germline V gene are MNHEY and SVGAGI. This CDR3 is built from 16 residues. This CDR3 reads CASSYSAVAGLTEQYF. The CDR3 DNA reads as TGTGCCAGCAGTTACTCGGCGGTTGCGGGGTTGACGGAGCAGTACTTC.

This clonotype was observed at least ten times. The rearrangement links TRBV12-3 or TRBV12-4 to TRBJ2-1; D may be TRBD2 (7 bases). Trimming removed 5 bases at V and 6 bases at J, with 23 bases between. The CDR3 totals 17 residues. In DNA, the CDR3 is TGTGCCAGCAGTCTCATCAGGAGGGGGGGAGTCTTCAATGAGCAGTTCTTC. Translated, it gives CASSLIRRGGVFNEQFF.